This T cell receptor beta chain is drawn from a study of response to subunit inactivated influenza vaccine. The study, taken as a whole, reports: Authors suggested each seasonal flu vaccination may recruit only limited numbers of new T cells.

TCRdb used MiXCR to reprocess the RT-PCR reads, holding one entry per CDR3 protein. This table holds 500,000 or so distinct CDR3 sequences, 16% found once. V dropped 4 bases and J dropped 4 bases, with 14 bases sitting between them. CDR1 is SGHRS, CDR2 YFSETQ, per germline. There are 15 residues in the CDR3. This clonotype was counted between two and nine times. Its cognate antigen is unknown. The genes are TRBV5-1 and TRBJ1-4; D is unresolved. This sample comprised CD4+ T cells sorted from PBMCs, obtained approximately 25 months after vaccination. The receptor was derived from a man aged 50 to 75 who received an inactivated influenza vaccine. The CDR3 loop is CASSLNSAINEKLFF. The CDR3 DNA follows: TGCGCCAGCAGCCTCAATAGTGCTATTAATGAAAAACTGTTTTTT.